This T cell receptor beta chain emerged from a study of T cells in localized non-small cell lung cancer. The study's findings and limits: Uninvolved adjacent lung showed higher T cell clonality than tumor. Higher adjacent-lung clonality was associated with shorter survival. When the top 100 tumor clones were examined, a median approximately 60 of them also appeared in the adjacent lung, which was paired and uninvolved.

Generated by immunoSEQ multiplex PCR, the TCRdb table keeps only in-frame clones and is missing some. The data show approximately 83,000 clones, roughly 90% seen once. As concerns this clone: The antigen remains unidentified.

The CDR3 is 15 residues long. Germline V gene data show CDR1 as MDHEN and CDR2 as SYDVKM. Trimming shortened V by 5 bases and J by 0 bases, and 11 bases separated the two germline ends. This clonotype originated in a woman aged 35 to 75 with stage II squamous cell lung carcinoma. Source: PBMCs, taken before any cancer treatment. V usage is TRBV28 and J usage is TRBJ2-1; no clear D gene. The CDR3 DNA follows: TGTGCCAGCAGTCCTTCTAGGAGCTCCTACAATGAGCAGTTCTTC. This encodes CASSPSRSSYNEQFF.